A selection of T cell receptor beta chains follows, all from one sample in a study of blood T cell repertoires in COVID-19. The assay was immunoSEQ multiplex PCR, and TCRdb's table has in-frame clones only and misses some. The sample gives fewer than 70,000 clones, 65% to 90% of which show up once; roughly 24% is in the top ten. The sample consisted of peripheral blood. These receptors were obtained from a man in his forties or fifties with acute or convalescent COVID-19. CDR3s include the opening cysteine and the closing phenylalanine or tryptophan. A D gene is named only where the DNA matches it firmly. Clone size is stated in some rows and not others, as once, few, many or a class when expanded.

D gene: TRBD1; clone size: once; V gene: TRBV29-1; J gene: TRBJ1-1; CDR3 DNA: TGCAGCGTTGAAAGAACAGGGGGGGTTGCTGAAGCTTTCTTT; CDR3 protein: CSVERTGGVAEAFF
D gene: TRBD1; clone size: .; V gene: TRBV3-1/TRBV3-2; J gene: TRBJ2-7; CDR3 DNA: TGTGCCAGCAGCCGTGACAGGGCGTACGAGCAGTACTTC; CDR3 protein: CASSRDRAYEQYF
D gene: .; clone size: many; V gene: TRBV28; J gene: TRBJ1-1; CDR3 DNA: TGTGCCAGCAGCCTCACCTCAGGGTGGACTGAAGCTTTCTTT; CDR3 protein: CASSLTSGWTEAFF
D gene: TRBD1; clone size: .; V gene: TRBV5-4; J gene: TRBJ2-5; CDR3 DNA: TGTGCCAGCAGCCAAGCGGGACAGGGTGGGTCCTGGGAGACCCAGTACTTC; CDR3 protein: CASSQAGQGGSWETQYF
D gene: .; clone size: .; V gene: TRBV6-5; J gene: TRBJ1-2; CDR3 DNA: TGTGCCAGCAGTTCCACAGACGTTTGGGATGGCTACACCTTC; CDR3 protein: CASSSTDVWDGYTF
D gene: .; clone size: .; V gene: TRBV5-6; J gene: TRBJ2-1; CDR3 DNA: TGTGCCAGCAGCTTGAACAGGTACAATGAGCAGTTCTTC; CDR3 protein: CASSLNRYNEQFF
D gene: .; clone size: many; V gene: TRBV18; J gene: TRBJ1-4; CDR3 DNA: TGTGCCAGCTCACCAGCTCCAGGATTGCCGGAAAAACTGTTTTTT; CDR3 protein: CASSPAPGLPEKLFF
D gene: TRBD1; clone size: .; V gene: TRBV29-1; J gene: TRBJ2-5; CDR3 DNA: TGCAGCGTACCTGGGACAGCTGAGGATGGGACCCAGTACTTC; CDR3 protein: CSVPGTAEDGTQYF
D gene: TRBD2; clone size: .; V gene: TRBV7-8; J gene: TRBJ2-2; CDR3 DNA: TGTGCCAGCAGCTTAAGCCTCGGGGGGATCACCGGGGAGCTGTTTTTT; CDR3 protein: CASSLSLGGITGELFF
D gene: TRBD1; clone size: .; V gene: TRBV6-6; J gene: TRBJ1-2; CDR3 DNA: TGTGCCAGCAGTTATGAGGGGACAGCCTATGGCTACACCTTC; CDR3 protein: CASSYEGTAYGYTF
D gene: .; clone size: .; V gene: TRBV24-1; J gene: TRBJ2-7; CDR3 DNA: TGTGCCACCAGTGAGGGGGGGACAGGTACCTACGAGCAGTACTTC; CDR3 protein: CATSEGGTGTYEQYF
D gene: TRBD1; clone size: few; V gene: TRBV27; J gene: TRBJ1-2; CDR3 DNA: TGTGCCAGCAGTCCACCCGGGACAGGGTTTAGAGGCTACACCTTC; CDR3 protein: CASSPPGTGFRGYTF
D gene: .; clone size: .; V gene: TRBV21-1; J gene: TRBJ2-3; CDR3 DNA: TGTGCCAGCACCGGACTAGCGGGGGTGGCAGATACGCAGTATTTT; CDR3 protein: CASTGLAGVADTQYF
D gene: .; clone size: .; V gene: TRBV27; J gene: TRBJ2-1; CDR3 DNA: TGTGCCAGCAGCCCCGGGCCAGGGTGGGTATACAATGAGCAGTTCTTC; CDR3 protein: CASSPGPGWVYNEQFF
D gene: TRBD1; clone size: .; V gene: TRBV11-1; J gene: TRBJ2-3; CDR3 DNA: TGTGCCAGCAGCTTAGCGGGACAGGGGACAGATACGCAGTATTTT; CDR3 protein: CASSLAGQGTDTQYF
D gene: TRBD1; clone size: .; V gene: TRBV3-1/TRBV3-2; J gene: TRBJ2-7; CDR3 DNA: TGTGCCAGCAGCCAACTCCGGACAGGGGACAACGAGCAGTACTTC; CDR3 protein: CASSQLRTGDNEQYF
D gene: TRBD1; clone size: .; V gene: TRBV27; J gene: TRBJ1-1; CDR3 DNA: TGTGCCAGCAGACAGAGGGACAGGGGATCGGACTTTAGATGGGACACTGAAGCTTTCTTT; CDR3 protein: CASRQRDRGSDFRWDTEAFF
D gene: .; clone size: .; V gene: TRBV3-1/TRBV3-2; J gene: TRBJ2-5; CDR3 DNA: TGTGCCAGCAGCCCCGAGGCGGCAGAAGAGACCCAGTACTTC; CDR3 protein: CASSPEAAEETQYF
D gene: TRBD1; clone size: .; V gene: TRBV4-1; J gene: TRBJ2-1; CDR3 DNA: TGCGCCAGCAGCCAAGAGAGGACAGGGAATTATAATGAGCAGTTCTTC; CDR3 protein: CASSQERTGNYNEQFF
D gene: .; clone size: .; V gene: TRBV5-4; J gene: TRBJ2-3; CDR3 DNA: TGTGCCAGCAGCCAGGTGAGCACAGATACGCAGTATTTT; CDR3 protein: CASSQVSTDTQYF
D gene: .; clone size: .; V gene: TRBV10-1; J gene: TRBJ2-7; CDR3 DNA: TGCGCCAGCAGTGAGTCGGCTGGGAGCTCCTACGAGCAGTACTTC; CDR3 protein: CASSESAGSSYEQYF
D gene: .; clone size: few; V gene: TRBV7-8; J gene: TRBJ2-7; CDR3 DNA: TGTGCCAGCAGCTTAGCGGCGCAGGGTCAATCGAAAGAGCAGTACTTC; CDR3 protein: CASSLAAQGQSKEQYF
D gene: TRBD1; clone size: .; V gene: TRBV10-2; J gene: TRBJ1-4; CDR3 DNA: TGCGCCACCCGGACAGGGGAAAATGAAAAACTGTTTTTT; CDR3 protein: CATRTGENEKLFF
D gene: .; clone size: .; V gene: TRBV3-1/TRBV3-2; J gene: TRBJ1-2; CDR3 DNA: TGTGCCAGCAGCCCCTCAGGGCCTAACTATGGCTACACCTTC; CDR3 protein: CASSPSGPNYGYTF
D gene: .; clone size: .; V gene: TRBV6-2/TRBV6-3; J gene: TRBJ2-1; CDR3 DNA: TGTGCCAGCAGTTATGTCTCATCGGAGTTTGGTGAGCAGTTCTTC; CDR3 protein: CASSYVSSEFGEQFF
D gene: .; clone size: .; V gene: TRBV6-6; J gene: TRBJ2-7; CDR3 DNA: TGTGCCAGCAGTATCCGGGACAAGGACTACGAGCAGTACTTC; CDR3 protein: CASSIRDKDYEQYF
D gene: .; clone size: .; V gene: TRBV5-4; J gene: TRBJ2-3; CDR3 DNA: TGTGCCAGCAGCTTGGAGGAGGGGCGACTTTTAGATACGCAGTATTTT; CDR3 protein: CASSLEEGRLLDTQYF
D gene: .; clone size: few; V gene: TRBV12-3/TRBV12-4; J gene: TRBJ2-2; CDR3 DNA: TGTGCCAGCAGTATAACGAACACCGGGGAGCTGTTTTTT; CDR3 protein: CASSITNTGELFF
D gene: TRBD2; clone size: few; V gene: TRBV30; J gene: TRBJ2-1; CDR3 DNA: TGTGCCTGGAGTGTAATAGCGGGGGGGGTCGACAATGAGCAGTTCTTC; CDR3 protein: CAWSVIAGGVDNEQFF
D gene: .; clone size: .; V gene: TRBV5-5; J gene: TRBJ2-2; CDR3 DNA: TGTGCCAGCAGCTTGGACATCACCGGGGAGCTGTTTTTT; CDR3 protein: CASSLDITGELFF
D gene: TRBD1; clone size: .; V gene: TRBV6-6; J gene: TRBJ1-1; CDR3 DNA: TGTGCCAGCAGTCCGGGACAGCGGCGCGGCCAGAACACTGAAGCTTTCTTT; CDR3 protein: CASSPGQRRGQNTEAFF
D gene: TRBD2; clone size: .; V gene: TRBV10-2; J gene: TRBJ2-1; CDR3 DNA: TGCGCCAGCAGTGAAACGGGGGGTAATCGGTACAATGAGCAGTTCTTC; CDR3 protein: CASSETGGNRYNEQFF
D gene: .; clone size: .; V gene: TRBV10-3; J gene: TRBJ2-7; CDR3 DNA: TGTGCCCACCAGCCGGCGGATTCCTACGAGCAGTACTTC; CDR3 protein: CAHQPADSYEQYF
D gene: TRBD2; clone size: .; V gene: TRBV6-4; J gene: TRBJ2-3; CDR3 DNA: TGTGCCAGCAGCCGGGGAGGAGCGGGGCCAGATACGCAGTATTTT; CDR3 protein: CASSRGGAGPDTQYF
D gene: .; clone size: .; V gene: TRBV2; J gene: TRBJ2-3; CDR3 DNA: TGTGCCAGCAGACTCGAACTTGAGACAGATACGCAGTATTTT; CDR3 protein: CASRLELETDTQYF
D gene: TRBD1; clone size: .; V gene: TRBV25-1; J gene: TRBJ2-3; CDR3 DNA: TGTGCCAGCAGTGAACACAGGGGGATGAACACAGATACGCAGTATTTT; CDR3 protein: CASSEHRGMNTDTQYF
D gene: TRBD2; clone size: .; V gene: TRBV20-1; J gene: TRBJ2-2; CDR3 DNA: TGCAGTGCTAGTGGCGGGGGGGCTCTCGTGAGCGGGGAGCTGTTTTTT; CDR3 protein: CSASGGGALVSGELFF
D gene: TRBD1; clone size: .; V gene: TRBV19; J gene: TRBJ1-4; CDR3 DNA: TGTGCCAGTAGGGGTCAGGGGGCTGGAAATGAAAAACTGTTTTTT; CDR3 protein: CASRGQGAGNEKLFF
D gene: .; clone size: .; V gene: TRBV10-3; J gene: TRBJ2-6; CDR3 DNA: TGTGCCATCAGTGAGTCAGGGGAATCCGGGGCCAACGTCCTGACTTTC; CDR3 protein: CAISESGESGANVLTF
D gene: .; clone size: few; V gene: TRBV2; J gene: TRBJ2-1; CDR3 DNA: TGTGCCAGCAGTCCCAGGGGAATTGAGCAGTTCTTC; CDR3 protein: CASSPRGIEQFF